Listed here are 29 T cell receptor beta chains from one sample, sequenced in a study of OX40 agonist ivuxolimab in advanced cancers. TCRdb's table, derived via immunoSEQ multiplex PCR, lists solely in-frame clones and lacks some. The top ten hold 45% to 55% of the sample, which has about 48,000 clones, over 85% seen once. This specimen consisted of CD4+ or CD8+ T cells sorted from blood, obtained in a trial of the OX40 agonist ivuxolimab. These receptors came from an adult with an advanced solid tumor such as melanoma, head and neck, liver or kidney cancer.

This sequence joins TRBV27 and TRBJ2-7, with 7 bases aligning to TRBD2. The CDR3 length is 15 residues. Looked up from germline, CDR1 is MNHEY and CDR2 is SMNVEV (reference sequence). The J segment lost 2 bases and the V segment lost 10 bases, leaving 14 bases of the junction unmatched. The CDR3 here is CATAVDWSGTYEQYF. The CDR3, as DNA: TGTGCCACCGCTGTAGATTGGAGCGGGACCTACGAGCAGTACTTC.

The sample holds many counts of this clone. The chain uses TRBV5-5 and TRBJ2-4; D may be TRBD1 (6 bases). The CDR3 covers 18 residues. The V and J ends lost 2 bases and 2 bases respectively, with 20 bases between them. Germline CDR1 and CDR2: SGHKS and YYEKEE (reference sequence). The CDR3 DNA reads TGTGCCAGCAGCTTTAAACAGGGAAATTATTTCCCCAAAAACATTCAGTACTTC. Residues: CASSFKQGNYFPKNIQYF.

The chain carries TRBV7-9 and TRBJ2-7, with D hard to call. The CDR3 extends over 16 amino acids. V lost 5 bases and J 2 bases, leaving 19 bases between the germline ends. The germline CDR1 and CDR2 sequences are SEHNR and FQNEAQ (reference sequence). The CDR3 is CASSHTSVGIPYEQYF. For the CDR3, the DNA is TGTGCCAGCAGCCACACCTCCGTTGGGATTCCCTACGAGCAGTACTTC.

The chain carries TRBV11-3 and TRBJ2-5; TRBD2 might be the D (7 bases). The CDR3 length is 14 residues. From germline, CDR1 is SGHNT and CDR2 YENEEA. V was cut by 2 bases and J by 4 bases, with 11 bases left in between. The CDR3 spells CASSLREGGETQYF. The CDR3 coding sequence is TGTGCCAGCAGCTTAAGGGAGGGGGGAGAGACCCAGTACTTC.

In regard to this clone: One end of the junction varies from germline; a read error may be responsible. In DNA, the CDR3 is TGCGCCAGCAGCTCGGGGGGCCTAGAGTGGGACTTC. Translating it yields CASSSGGLEWDF. The J gene is TRBJ2-7, the V gene TRBV10-2, with D tentatively TRBD2 (7 bases). The CDR3 consists of 12 residues. Germline V gene data show CDR1 as WSHSY and CDR2 as SAAADI.

This sequence joins TRBV11-1 and TRBJ2-1, with D maybe TRBD1 (6 bases). Germline values: CDR1 SGHAT, CDR2 FQDESV (reference sequence). The CDR3 covers 14 residues. Deletions cut 5 bases from V and 6 bases from J, with 14 bases between. CDR3 loop: CASSLGGEVNEQFF. DNA of the CDR3: TGTGCCAGCAGCCTAGGGGGAGAGGTCAATGAGCAGTTCTTC.

The V call is TRBV5-6, the J call TRBJ1-1; weak D call: TRBD1 (6 bases). Germline CDR1 SGHDT, CDR2 YYEEEE. The germline V and J ends were trimmed by 4 bases and 1 base, with 17 bases remaining between them. This CDR3 has 16 residues. The CDR3 reads CASSAPTGQENTEAFF. The CDR3 nucleotides are TGTGCCAGCAGCGCGCCTACGGGACAAGAGAACACTGAAGCTTTCTTT.

J is TRBJ2-3 and V is TRBV27, with 10 bases lining up with TRBD2. Germline values: CDR1 MNHEY, CDR2 SMNVEV (reference sequence). The CDR3 totals 17 residues. J gave up 1 base and V 1 base, and 5 bases lay outside the gene matches. The CDR3 reads CASSLLATSGGTDTQYF. CDR3 in DNA: TGTGCCAGCAGTTTATTAGCCACTAGCGGGGGCACAGATACGCAGTATTTT.

This rearrangement joins TRBV2 to TRBJ2-1, with TRBD1 matching over 10 bases. This CDR3 contains 17 residues. Germline CDR1 is SNHLY and CDR2 is FYNNEI. Unmatched junction bases numbered 9, after V lost 6 bases and J lost 1 base. The CDR3 here is CASRTPGQGNSYNEQFF. The CDR3 DNA follows: TGTGCCAGCAGAACCCCGGGACAGGGGAATTCCTACAATGAGCAGTTCTTC.

This clone was recorded once. The chain is built from TRBV7-8 and TRBJ2-2; maybe TRBD2 (6 bases). The CDR3 totals 15 residues. V was trimmed by 1 base and J by 5 bases, leaving 11 bases between them. Germline CDR1 SGHVS, CDR2 FQNEAQ. This CDR3 reads CASSLVGGGTGELFF. CDR3 DNA: TGTGCCAGCAGCTTAGTCGGGGGTGGGACCGGGGAGCTGTTTTTT.

The rearrangement links TRBV11-2 to TRBJ1-5, with D perhaps matching TRBD1 (6 bases). The CDR3 contains 15 residues. Germline loops: CDR1 SGHAT, CDR2 FQNNGV. The V and J ends lost 5 bases and 5 bases respectively, with 16 bases between them. The CDR3 reads CASSPAGALHQPQHF. The DNA for the CDR3 is TGTGCCAGCAGCCCGGCAGGGGCTCTTCATCAGCCCCAGCATTTT.

This rearrangement joins TRBV4-2 to TRBJ1-6, with a possible D match to TRBD1 (5 bases). This CDR3 has 16 residues. Trimming stripped 1 base from V and 5 bases from J, with 12 bases between. The V gene's germline CDR1 is LGHNA and CDR2 YNFKEQ. CDR3 loop: CASSQAARADNSPLHF. DNA for the CDR3: TGTGCCAGCAGCCAAGCTGCCAGGGCGGATAATTCACCCCTCCACTTT.

This rearrangement joins TRBV30 to TRBJ2-1; a weak D match, TRBD2 (6 bases). The CDR3 has 14 amino acids. CDR1 is GTSNPN, CDR2 SVGIG, per germline (reference sequence). The V gene lost 4 bases and the J gene lost 5 bases, with 15 bases spanning the gap. CDR3 in DNA: TGTGCCTGGATCGGAACTAGCCCAAACAATGAGCAGTTCTTC. Protein: CAWIGTSPNNEQFF.

In this sample, this clone turned up a few times. The V gene is TRBV10-1, the J gene TRBJ2-7, with D perhaps being TRBD1 or TRBD2 (6 bases each). Germline assignment: CDR1 WNHNN and CDR2 SYGVQD (reference sequence). Trimming removed 7 bases at V and 6 bases at J, with 19 bases between. This CDR3 has 14 residues. DNA of the CDR3: TGCGCCAGCATTAAGGGGGACTCAATGGGCGAGCAGTACTTC. Translation: CASIKGDSMGEQYF.

This CDR3 is CASSQDGTSGPYSTDTQYF. In DNA, the CDR3 is TGCGCCAGCAGCCAAGATGGGACTAGCGGTCCGTATAGCACAGATACGCAGTATTTT. The J gene is TRBJ2-3, the V gene TRBV4-1; 11 positions agree with TRBD2. Trimming at V came to 0 bases and at J to 0 bases, leaving 8 bases not matched to a gene. CDR3 length equals 19 residues. CDR1 MGHRA and CDR2 YSYEKL come from the germline V gene.

The chain combines TRBV6-5 with TRBJ2-5; weak D call: TRBD2 (7 bases). Germline CDR1 is MNHEY and CDR2 is SVGAGI. The CDR3 consists of 13 residues. Trimming left V 7 bases short and J 5 bases short, with 14 bases between. CDR3 nucleotides: TGTGCCAGCAACAGGGTTAGCGGGGAGACCCAGTACTTC. Its protein product is CASNRVSGETQYF.

The rearrangement links TRBV4-1 to TRBJ2-2; D is unclear. Trimming removed 4 bases from V and 5 bases from J, with 11 bases in between. The CDR3 runs 14 residues. Germline V lookup: CDR1 MGHRA, CDR2 YSYEKL. The CDR3 coding sequence is TGCGCCAGCAGCCTATCGGAAGGAACCGGGGAGCTGTTTTTT. Translating it yields CASSLSEGTGELFF.

The chain is built from TRBV6-5 and TRBJ1-5; D unresolved. V was trimmed by 0 bases and J by 7 bases, leaving 16 bases between them. Germline values: CDR1 MNHEY, CDR2 SVGAGI. The CDR3 is 16 amino acids. The chain's CDR3 is CASSYSYSGLGQPQHF. CDR3 sequence (DNA): TGTGCCAGCAGTTACTCTTATAGTGGCCTCGGGCAGCCCCAGCATTTT.

CDR3 bases: TGTGCCAGCAGGGACGCGGAGGGGTCCTACGAGCAGTACTTC. It encodes CASRDAEGSYEQYF. This chain joins TRBV25-1 and TRBJ2-7, with a tentative D call TRBD2 (6 bases). This CDR3 contains 14 residues. Germline CDR1 reads MGHDK; CDR2 reads SYGVNS. The germline V and J ends were trimmed by 6 bases and 1 base, with 13 bases remaining between them.

This clone appeared a few times. The chain is built from TRBV9 and TRBJ2-3; perhaps TRBD2 as D (5 bases). Per the germline V gene, CDR1 is SGDLS and CDR2 is YYNGEE. Trimming removed 0 bases at V and 0 bases at J, with 11 bases between. This CDR3 is 16 amino acids long. CDR3 bases: TGTGCCAGCAGCGTAGGGTCGGGATATAGCACAGATACGCAGTATTTT. The encoded protein is CASSVGSGYSTDTQYF.

V usage is TRBV27 and J usage is TRBJ2-7, with a weak D call TRBD1 (6 bases). The germline V and J ends were trimmed by 5 bases and 2 bases, with 10 bases remaining between them. Germline V gene sequence: CDR1 MNHEY, CDR2 SMNVEV (reference sequence). This CDR3 comprises 13 residues. The CDR3 DNA is TGTGCCAGCAGTCAGGGACACCCCTACGAGCAGTACTTC. As protein: CASSQGHPYEQYF.

The chain employs TRBV7-6 and TRBJ2-3; D is perhaps TRBD1 or TRBD2 (6 bases each). Germline CDR1 is SGHVS and CDR2 is FNYEAQ. Trimming pared 8 bases from V and 0 bases from J, leaving 9 bases between. The CDR3 sequence is 13 residues long. As DNA, the CDR3 is TGTGCCAGCTCCGGGGGCAGCACAGATACGCAGTATTTT. Translated: CASSGGSTDTQYF.

In this sample, this clone turned up once. This sequence joins TRBV4-3 and TRBJ1-6; TRBD1 might be the D (5 bases). The germline V and J ends were trimmed by 0 bases and 7 bases, with 13 bases remaining between them. Per the germline V gene, CDR1 is LGHNA and CDR2 is YSLEER. The CDR3 loop spans 16 amino acids. The CDR3: CASSQDRQGWNSPLHF. CDR3 in DNA: TGCGCCAGCAGCCAAGATCGCCAGGGTTGGAATTCACCCCTCCACTTT.

The V call is TRBV4-3, the J call TRBJ2-7, with 11 nucleotides matching TRBD2. Looked up from germline, CDR1 is LGHNA and CDR2 is YSLEER. J lost 10 bases, V lost 0 bases, and 8 bases had no gene match. This CDR3 is built from 15 residues. CDR3 protein: CASSQEGTSGAFQYF. In DNA form, the CDR3 reads TGCGCCAGCAGCCAAGAAGGGACTAGCGGTGCCTTTCAGTACTTC.

The V call is TRBV9, the J call TRBJ2-3; the match to TRBD2 covers 9 bases. The J segment lost 6 bases and the V segment lost 3 bases, leaving 8 bases of the junction unmatched. Germline CDR1 SGDLS, CDR2 YYNGEE. The CDR3 consists of 15 residues. In DNA, the CDR3 is TGTGCCAGCAGCGCCGTCGTAGCGGGGGTTGATACGCAGTATTTT. Its translation: CASSAVVAGVDTQYF.

V gene TRBV7-9 combines with J gene TRBJ2-1; D is ambiguous. V shed 2 bases and J shed 6 bases, with 5 bases lying between them. Germline CDR1 SEHNR, CDR2 FQNEAQ (reference sequence). CDR3 length equals 12 residues. In DNA form, the CDR3 reads TGTGCCAGCAGCTTATCCCGCAATGAGCAGTTCTTC. Protein sequence: CASSLSRNEQFF. Drawing the rest from reference TRBV7-9 and TRBJ2-1, the complete variable domain is DTGVSQNPRHKITKRGQNVTFRCDPISEHNRLYWYRQTLGQGPEFLTYFQNEAQLEKSRLLSDRFSAERPKGSFSTLEIQRTEQGDSAMYLCASSLSRNEQFFGPGTRLTVL.

V gene TRBV9 combines with J gene TRBJ1-2; D unresolved. Trimming left V 0 bases short and J 4 bases short, with 10 bases between. This CDR3 comprises 14 residues. CDR1 and CDR2 (germline): SGDLS, YYNGEE. Here the CDR3 DNA reads TGTGCCAGCAGCGTAGAAGGGCCGTTCTATGGCTACACCTTC. Translation: CASSVEGPFYGYTF. Complete variable domain (other parts from reference TRBV9 and TRBJ1-2): DSGVTQTPKHLITATGQRVTLRCSPRSGDLSVYWYQQSLDQGLQFLIQYYNGEERAKGNILERFSAQQFPDLHSELNLSSLELGDSALYFCASSVEGPFYGYTFGSGTRLTVV.

The rearrangement uses TRBV10-1 and TRBJ2-2; D remains unclear. This CDR3 contains 14 residues. CDR1 and CDR2 from the germline V gene are WNHNN and SYGVQD (reference sequence). Trimming left V 5 bases short and J 2 bases short, with 9 bases between. The CDR3 DNA follows: TGCGCCAGCAGTCCGTCGGATAACACCGGGGAGCTGTTTTTT. Translating gives CASSPSDNTGELFF.

V and J are TRBV4-3 and TRBJ2-7, with 7 bases lining up with TRBD2. V gave up 4 bases and J gave up 2 bases; unmatched junction bases: 8. CDR3 length equals 15 residues. Germline V gene sequence: CDR1 LGHNA, CDR2 YSLEER. The CDR3 region is CASSPREAGPYEQYF. The CDR3 bases are TGCGCCAGCAGCCCTCGGGAGGCGGGTCCCTACGAGCAGTACTTC.